The T cell receptor (beta chain) under discussion was sequenced for a study of cytomegalovirus exposure and HLA in healthy donors. Whole-study findings and limits: Immune exposure was documented only through CMV serostatus. The authors listed 150 to 200 TCR beta chains as cytomegalovirus-associated.

PCR used 60 Vbeta primers and 13 Jbeta primers. Data came from immunoSEQ multiplex PCR; TCRdb stores just in-frame clones and leaves some out. The sample's table shows some 56,000 clones. Trimming left V 9 bases short and J 4 bases short, with 15 bases between. Germline CDR1 SGHVS, CDR2 FNYEAQ. This CDR3 comprises 13 residues. Comments on this clone: No antigen is known for it.

The receptor was isolated from a woman aged 25 to 39 in good health and CMV-seropositive. The V and J genes are TRBV7-6 and TRBJ1-1, with D possibly TRBD1 on 5 matching bases. What was sequenced was PBMCs. The CDR3 spells CASNSGGGTEAFF. The CDR3, as DNA: TGTGCCAGTAACTCCGGGGGGGGCACTGAAGCTTTCTTT.